This T cell receptor (beta chain) derives from a study of cytomegalovirus exposure and HLA in healthy donors. This clone came up once. 13 Jbeta primers and 60 Vbeta primers were used for the PCR. The assay was immunoSEQ multiplex PCR, and TCRdb's table has in-frame clones only and misses some. The table records some 130,000 clones, 75% to 85% of them present only once. CDR1 is LNHDA, CDR2 SQIVND, per germline (reference sequence). This CDR3 has 15 amino acids. The J segment lost 7 bases and the V segment lost 0 bases, leaving 7 bases of the junction unmatched. This sequence joins TRBV19 and TRBJ2-7; 9 bases fit TRBD1. Sequenced material: PBMCs. The receptor was isolated from a man aged 25 to 45 in good health and CMV-seronegative. The DNA for the CDR3 is TGTGCCAGTAGTATAGACTCACAGGGGGCGCGTGAGCAGTACTTC. As protein: CASSIDSQGAREQYF.